This T cell receptor beta chain was identified during a study of patients and donors after allogeneic stem cell transplantation. In its sample, this clonotype was seen a few times. One entry per CDR3 protein, called by TCRdb with MiXCR from the RT-PCR reads. The table includes roughly 940,000 distinct CDR3 sequences, roughly 17% detected once. V dropped 4 bases and J dropped 3 bases, with 27 bases sitting between them. This CDR3 is built from 20 residues. The genes are TRBV12-3 or TRBV12-4 and TRBJ2-2; a weak D match, TRBD1 (7 bases). The origin of this receptor is a human donor who was either an allogeneic HSCT recipient or a stem cell or donor lymphocyte infusion donor (not recorded which). It is not recorded whose cells these are; they may come from a transplant donor. Sample: blood, either unsorted or a sorted T cell fraction (not recorded which). In DNA, the CDR3 is TGTGCCAGCAGTTCCCGAACCATCTCGACAGGGCAGCGGGACACCGGGGAGCTGTTTTTT. This encodes CASSSRTISTGQRDTGELFF.